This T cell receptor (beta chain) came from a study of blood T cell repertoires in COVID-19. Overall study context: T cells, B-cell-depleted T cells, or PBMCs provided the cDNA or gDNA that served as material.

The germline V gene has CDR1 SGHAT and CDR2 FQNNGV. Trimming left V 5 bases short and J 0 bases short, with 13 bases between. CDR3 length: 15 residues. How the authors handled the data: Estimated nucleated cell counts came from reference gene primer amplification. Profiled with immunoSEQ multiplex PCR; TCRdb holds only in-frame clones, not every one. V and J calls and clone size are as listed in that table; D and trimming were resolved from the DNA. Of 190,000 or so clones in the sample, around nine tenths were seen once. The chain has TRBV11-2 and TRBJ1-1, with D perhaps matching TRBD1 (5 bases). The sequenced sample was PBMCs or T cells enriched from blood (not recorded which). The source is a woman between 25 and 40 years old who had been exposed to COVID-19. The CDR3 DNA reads TGTGCCAGCAGCCCTGTGGGAGGGGTGAACACTGAAGCTTTCTTT. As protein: CASSPVGGVNTEAFF.